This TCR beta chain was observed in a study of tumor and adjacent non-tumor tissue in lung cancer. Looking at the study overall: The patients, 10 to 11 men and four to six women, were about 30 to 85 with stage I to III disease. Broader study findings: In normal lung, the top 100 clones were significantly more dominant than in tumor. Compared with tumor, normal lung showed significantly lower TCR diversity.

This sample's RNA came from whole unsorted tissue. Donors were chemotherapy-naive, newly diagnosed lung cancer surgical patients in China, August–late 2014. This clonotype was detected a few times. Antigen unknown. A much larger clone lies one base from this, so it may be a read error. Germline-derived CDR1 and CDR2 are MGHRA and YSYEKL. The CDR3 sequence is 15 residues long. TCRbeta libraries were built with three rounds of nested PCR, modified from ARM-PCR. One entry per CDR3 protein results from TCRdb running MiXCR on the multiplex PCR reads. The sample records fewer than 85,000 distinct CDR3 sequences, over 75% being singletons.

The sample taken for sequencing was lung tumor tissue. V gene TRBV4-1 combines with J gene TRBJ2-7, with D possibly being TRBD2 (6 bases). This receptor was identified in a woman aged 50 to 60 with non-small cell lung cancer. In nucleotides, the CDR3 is TGCACCAGCAGCCAAGATGCGGGCGGGGCCTGGGAGCAGTACTTC. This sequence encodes CTSSQDAGGAWEQYF.